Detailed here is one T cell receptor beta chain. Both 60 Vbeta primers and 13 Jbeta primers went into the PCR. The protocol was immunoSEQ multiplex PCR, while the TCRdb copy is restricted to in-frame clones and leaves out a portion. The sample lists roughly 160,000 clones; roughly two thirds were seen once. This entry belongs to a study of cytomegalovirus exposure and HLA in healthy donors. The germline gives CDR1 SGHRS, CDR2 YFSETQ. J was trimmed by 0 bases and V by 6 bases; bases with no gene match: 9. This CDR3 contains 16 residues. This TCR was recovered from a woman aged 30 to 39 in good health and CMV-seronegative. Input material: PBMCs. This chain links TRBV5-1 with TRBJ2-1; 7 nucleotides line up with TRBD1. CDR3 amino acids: CASTRLQGTSYNEQFF. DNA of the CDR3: TGCGCCAGCACCCGTCTACAGGGGACCTCCTACAATGAGCAGTTCTTC.